This T cell receptor beta chain was captured by sequencing in a study of cytomegalovirus exposure and HLA in healthy donors. As concerns this clone: Distinct nucleotide sequences in the sample also encode this CDR3.

PCR employed 60 Vbeta and 13 Jbeta primers. Method: immunoSEQ multiplex PCR; TCRdb's copy keeps in-frame clones and lacks some. The data show some 160,000 clones, 75% to 90% seen once. The clonotype was recovered from a woman under 30 in good health and CMV-seronegative. Sequencing used PBMCs.

This CDR3 is CASSLRAGPYNEQFF. For the CDR3, the DNA is TGTGCCAGCAGTTTAAGAGCGGGGCCCTACAATGAGCAGTTCTTC. V gene TRBV27 combines with J gene TRBJ2-1, with 7 bases matching TRBD2. The CDR3 length is 15 residues. Germline CDR1 MNHEY, CDR2 SMNVEV (reference sequence). Losses at the gene ends were 2 bases for V and 2 bases for J; bases not matched to a gene: 3.